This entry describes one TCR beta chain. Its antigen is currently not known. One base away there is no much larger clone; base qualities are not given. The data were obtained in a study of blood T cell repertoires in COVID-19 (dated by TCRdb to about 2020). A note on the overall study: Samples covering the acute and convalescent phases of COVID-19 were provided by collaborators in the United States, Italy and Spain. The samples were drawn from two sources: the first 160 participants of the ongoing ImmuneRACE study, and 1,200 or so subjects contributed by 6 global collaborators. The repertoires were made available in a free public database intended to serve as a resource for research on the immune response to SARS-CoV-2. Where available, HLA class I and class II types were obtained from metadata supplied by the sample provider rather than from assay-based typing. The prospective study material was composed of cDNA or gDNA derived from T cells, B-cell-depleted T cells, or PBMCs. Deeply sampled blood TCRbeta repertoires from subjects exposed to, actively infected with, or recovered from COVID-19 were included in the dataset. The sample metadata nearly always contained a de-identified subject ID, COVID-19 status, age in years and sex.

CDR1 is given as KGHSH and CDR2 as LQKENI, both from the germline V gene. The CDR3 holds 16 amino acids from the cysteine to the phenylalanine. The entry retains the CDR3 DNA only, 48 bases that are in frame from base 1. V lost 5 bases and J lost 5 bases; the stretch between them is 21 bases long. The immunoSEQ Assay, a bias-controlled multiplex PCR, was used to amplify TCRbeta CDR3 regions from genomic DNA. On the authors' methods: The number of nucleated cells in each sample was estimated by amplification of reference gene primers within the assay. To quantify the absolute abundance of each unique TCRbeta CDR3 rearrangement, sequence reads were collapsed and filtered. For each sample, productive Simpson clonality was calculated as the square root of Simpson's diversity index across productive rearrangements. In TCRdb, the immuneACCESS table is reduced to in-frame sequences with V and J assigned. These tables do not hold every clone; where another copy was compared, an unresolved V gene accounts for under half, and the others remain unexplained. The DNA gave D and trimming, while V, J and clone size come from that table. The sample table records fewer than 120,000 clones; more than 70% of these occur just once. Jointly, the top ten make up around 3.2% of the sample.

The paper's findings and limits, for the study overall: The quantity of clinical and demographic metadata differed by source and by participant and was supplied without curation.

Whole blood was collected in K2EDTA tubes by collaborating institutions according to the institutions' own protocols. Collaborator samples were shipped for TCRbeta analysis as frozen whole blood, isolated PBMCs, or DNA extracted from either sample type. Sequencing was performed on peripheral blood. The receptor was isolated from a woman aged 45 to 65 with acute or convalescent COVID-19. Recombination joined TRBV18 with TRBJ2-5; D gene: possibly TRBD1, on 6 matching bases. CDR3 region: CASSKAGTPSRETQYF. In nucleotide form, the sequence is TGTGCCAGCTCAAAGGCCGGGACACCTTCCAGGGAGACCCAGTACTTC.